This TCR beta chain was captured by sequencing in a study of blood T cell repertoires in COVID-19. CDR3 length: 11 residues. Trimming cost V 4 bases and J 5 bases, with 8 bases left between them. Per the germline V gene, CDR1 is DFQATT and CDR2 is SNEGSKA (reference sequence). As handled by the study authors: Quantification of nucleated cells was approximated via reference gene primer amplification. This table comes from immunoSEQ multiplex PCR, and its TCRdb copy is limited to in-frame clones, with some not included. V and J calls and clone size are as listed in that table; D and trimming were resolved from the DNA. The table shows 120,000 to 150,000 clones, with roughly 80% occurring only once.

The sequencing input was peripheral blood. The chain employs TRBV20-1 and TRBJ1-2; TRBD1 might be the D (6 bases). This clonotype originated in a middle-aged man with acute or convalescent COVID-19. The CDR3 here is CSAKQGYGYTF. CDR3 sequence (DNA): TGCAGTGCTAAACAGGGTTATGGCTACACCTTC.